These 18 T cell receptor beta chains were sequenced from one sample in a study of CD8 T cells in ankylosing spondylitis. TCRdb re-analysed the 5' RACE reads in MiXCR, keeping a single row per CDR3 protein. The profile shows around 150,000 distinct CDR3 sequences, about 7% of them singletons. The sample consisted of blood, either unsorted or a sorted T cell fraction (not recorded which). The receptor set was obtained from a female donor with ankylosing spondylitis or in good health (not recorded which).

This clonotype was detected many times. The chain has TRBV5-1 and TRBJ1-2; D may be TRBD1 (6 bases). Germline loops: CDR1 SGHRS, CDR2 YFSETQ. CDR3 length: 15 amino acids. V dropped 5 bases and J dropped 6 bases, with 20 bases sitting between them. The CDR3 region is CASRPRLTGSDGYTF. The CDR3 DNA reads as TGCGCCAGCAGACCCAGGCTTACAGGGAGCGATGGCTACACCTTC.

There are many counts of this clonotype. The genes are TRBV4-2 and TRBJ1-1; no definite D call. Trimming shortened V by 2 bases and J by 0 bases, and 13 bases separated the two germline ends. CDR3 length equals 16 residues. CDR1 LGHNA and CDR2 YNFKEQ come from the germline V gene. The CDR3 here is CASSQRDPGMNTEAFF. The CDR3 DNA sequence: TGTGCCAGCAGCCAACGCGACCCCGGAATGAACACTGAAGCTTTCTTT.

Many counts were recorded for this clonotype. V usage is TRBV4-1 and J usage is TRBJ1-2, with 9 bases fitting TRBD1. In germline, CDR1 is MGHRA, CDR2 YSYEKL. The CDR3 covers 13 residues. V shed 5 bases, J shed 8 bases, and the junction held 6 bases outside the gene matches. In DNA form, the CDR3 reads TGCGCCAGCAGCGACAGGGGGAGTCCGGGCTACACCTTC. Protein sequence: CASSDRGSPGYTF.

This clonotype was recorded many times. The rearrangement links TRBV20-1 to TRBJ1-5; D is possibly TRBD1 (6 bases). Trimming removed 3 bases from V and 5 bases from J, with 17 bases in between. Germline lookup yields CDR1 DFQATT and CDR2 SNEGSKA (reference sequence). The CDR3 is made up of 15 amino acids. The CDR3 protein is CSARQLTGIDQPQHF. The CDR3 bases are TGCAGTGCTAGGCAACTAACAGGGATCGATCAGCCCCAGCATTTT.

This clonotype came up many times. This chain uses TRBV29-1 with TRBJ2-7; 7 positions agree with TRBD2. V was pared by 0 bases and J by 3 bases, with 5 bases of the junction left unmatched. This CDR3 region has 14 residues. Germline assignment: CDR1 SQVTM and CDR2 ANQGSEA. The CDR3 nucleotides are TGCAGCGTTGAAGATCCCGGGGGGAACTACGAGCAGTACTTC. Encoded protein: CSVEDPGGNYEQYF.

The sample holds many counts of this clonotype. V usage is TRBV4-3 and J usage is TRBJ1-2, with a tentative D call TRBD1 (5 bases). Trimming removed 4 bases from V and 2 bases from J, with 17 bases in between. The length of the CDR3 is 16 residues. Germline CDR1 is LGHNA and CDR2 is YSLEER. The CDR3 loop reads CASSPTLGPKNYGYTF. CDR3 sequence (DNA): TGCGCCAGCAGCCCGACCCTGGGACCGAAAAACTATGGCTACACCTTC.

The chain combines TRBV18 with TRBJ1-1; D might be TRBD1 (5 bases). The CDR3 covers 18 residues. The ends were cut back, 3 bases at V and 1 base at J, with 21 bases in the middle. Germline V lookup: CDR1 KGHSH, CDR2 LQKENI. The CDR3 region has the DNA TGTGCCAGCTCACCCGGTTGGGGCGGAGCCCCTGGGAACACTGAAGCTTTCTTT. Translation: CASSPGWGGAPGNTEAFF.

This clonotype appeared many times. The chain links TRBV5-8 to TRBJ1-6, with D possibly TRBD1 on 5 matching bases. The CDR3 length is 15 residues. CDR1 is SGHTS, CDR2 YDEGEE, per germline. V was trimmed by 2 bases and J by 4 bases, leaving 10 bases between them. The CDR3 sequence is CASSLADSYNSPLHF. Written as DNA, the CDR3 is TGTGCCAGCAGCTTAGCCGACAGTTATAATTCACCCCTCCACTTT.

The chain couples TRBV11-2 to TRBJ1-2, with 11 bases fitting TRBD1. The CDR3 length is 16 residues. Trimming took 2 bases from V and 3 from J; bases not matched to a gene: 5. Looked up from germline, CDR1 is SGHAT and CDR2 is FQNNGV. In nucleotides, the CDR3 is TGTGCCAGCAGCTTATCCCTGGGACAGGGGGACTATGGCTACACCTTC. Encoded protein: CASSLSLGQGDYGYTF.

This chain uses TRBV19 with TRBJ1-1, with 10 bases matching TRBD1. There are 13 residues in the CDR3. V dropped 6 bases and J dropped 8; count of bases not matched to a gene: 6. Germline V CDR1 and CDR2: LNHDA, SQIVND (reference sequence). CDR3 sequence reads: CASSSDRGQEAFF. The CDR3, as DNA: TGTGCCAGTAGCTCCGACAGGGGGCAAGAAGCTTTCTTT.

This clonotype was picked up many times. This chain links TRBV9 with TRBJ2-3; 10 nucleotides match TRBD2. J lost 4 bases, V lost 3 bases, and 5 bases had no gene match. This CDR3 comprises 15 residues. Germline values: CDR1 SGDLS, CDR2 YYNGEE. The CDR3 region has the DNA TGTGCCAGCAGCGCTAGCGGGGGAGGGTCAGATACGCAGTATTTT. Protein: CASSASGGGSDTQYF.

This clonotype was counted many times. CDR3 DNA sequence: TGCGCCAGCAGCTCGTCAGGGGCGCGCTACAATGAGCAGTTCTTC. Translated: CASSSSGARYNEQFF. This rearrangement joins TRBV5-1 to TRBJ2-1; tentative D call: TRBD1 (6 bases). Per the germline V gene, CDR1 is SGHRS and CDR2 is YFSETQ. V lost 3 bases, J lost 3 bases, and 13 bases lay in between. The CDR3 has 15 amino acids. Full variable domain (rest looked up from reference TRBV5-1 and TRBJ2-1): KAGVTQTPRYLIKTRGQQVTLSCSPISGHRSVSWYQQTPGQGLQFLFEYFSETQRNKGNFPGRFSGRQFSNSRSEMNVSTLELGDSALYLCASSSSGARYNEQFFGPGTRLTVL.

This clonotype was detected many times. This sequence joins TRBV12-3 or TRBV12-4 and TRBJ2-3; TRBD2 matches at 8 bases. V dropped 3 bases and J dropped 3; count of bases not matched to a gene: 5. The CDR3 length is 15 residues. The CDR3 nucleotides are TGTGCCAGCAGTTTCCGCAGCGGGGGAACAGATACGCAGTATTTT. Protein sequence: CASSFRSGGTDTQYF.

This clonotype was counted ten times or more. The chain is built from TRBV7-2 and TRBJ2-3, with TRBD2 matching 7 bases. The V and J ends lost 4 bases and 4 bases, in that order; junction bases with no gene match: 11. Germline CDR1 reads SGHTA; CDR2 reads FQGNSA. The CDR3 has 16 amino acids. The CDR3 nucleotides read TGTGCCAGCAGCTATACTAGCGCGTTCGCCGCAGATACGCAGTATTTT. Its translation is CASSYTSAFAADTQYF.

This clonotype was seen many times. The chain links TRBV11-2 to TRBJ2-4; D not resolved. This CDR3 contains 18 residues. V was clipped by 4 bases and J by 0 bases, with 19 bases between them. Germline V CDR1 and CDR2: SGHAT, FQNNGV. Here the CDR3 reads CASSSDLGQTLAKNIQYF. The DNA of the CDR3 is TGTGCCAGCAGCTCTGATCTTGGGCAAACCTTAGCCAAAAACATTCAGTACTTC.

This clonotype has at least ten counts. The gene calls are TRBV29-1 and TRBJ1-5; TRBD1 might be the D (6 bases). Germline V gene data show CDR1 as SQVTM and CDR2 as ANQGSEA. CDR3 length: 12 residues. Deletions cut 7 bases from V and 8 bases from J, with 15 bases between. CDR3 region: CSAGGEGEPQHF. In DNA form, the CDR3 reads TGCAGCGCCGGAGGGGAGGGGGAGCCCCAGCATTTT.

This clonotype has a count of ten or more. The genes are TRBV7-2 and TRBJ2-7; 9 bases line up with TRBD2. V gave up 2 bases and J gave up 7 bases; unmatched junction bases: 9. The CDR3 loop spans 15 amino acids. Germline V gives CDR1 SGHTA, CDR2 FQGNSA. CDR3 nucleotides: TGTGCCAGCAGCTTAAGGAGCGGGGGGTTGGGGGAGCAGTACTTC. It translates to CASSLRSGGLGEQYF.

Of note for this clonotype: A read error may be the cause here, since a much bigger clone is one base away. J is TRBJ1-2 and V is TRBV14; perhaps TRBD1 as D (6 bases). Germline V gene data show CDR1 as SGHDN and CDR2 as FVKESK. The CDR3 totals 15 residues. The DNA of the CDR3 is TGTGCCAGCAGCTCAAAAACAGGGTCGTCTTATGGCAACACCTTC. Amino acid sequence: CASSSKTGSSYGNTF.